Below are 25 T cell receptor beta chains sequenced from a single sample in a study of CD8 T cells in ankylosing spondylitis. TCRdb analysed the 5' RACE reads with MiXCR anew, one entry per CDR3 protein. The table records approximately 340,000 distinct CDR3 sequences, roughly 14% of them present only once. Sequencing was carried out using blood, either unsorted or a sorted T cell fraction (not recorded which). The receptors were gathered from a male donor with ankylosing spondylitis or in good health (not recorded which).

This clonotype was seen a handful of times. The gene calls are TRBV5-1 and TRBJ2-1; 7 bases map to TRBD1. CDR3 length: 16 amino acids. V shed 3 bases, J shed 0 bases, and the junction held 6 bases outside the gene matches. Germline V gene lookup returns CDR1 SGHRS and CDR2 YFSETQ. The CDR3 reads CASSSSGTVSYNEQFF. The CDR3 DNA reads as TGCGCCAGCAGCTCTTCCGGGACAGTCTCCTACAATGAGCAGTTCTTC. The full variable domain, its missing parts supplied by reference TRBV5-1 and TRBJ2-1, is KAGVTQTPRYLIKTRGQQVTLSCSPISGHRSVSWYQQTPGQGLQFLFEYFSETQRNKGNFPGRFSGRQFSNSRSEMNVSTLELGDSALYLCASSSSGTVSYNEQFFGPGTRLTVL.

This clonotype was seen repeatedly, ten times or more. The chain's CDR3 is CASLERAASGYTF. The DNA of the CDR3 is TGTGCCAGTCTCGAGAGGGCGGCATCTGGCTACACCTTC. V and J are TRBV19 and TRBJ1-2; D remains unclear. The V end lost 8 bases, the J end lost 7 bases, and 17 bases lay between the germline ends. The CDR3 runs to 13 residues. Germline V gene lookup returns CDR1 LNHDA and CDR2 SQIVND (reference sequence).

V usage is TRBV20-1 and J usage is TRBJ2-1; D possibly corresponds to TRBD2 (6 bases). The CDR3 has 15 residues. V shed 6 bases and J shed 2 bases, with 17 bases lying between them. Germline CDR1 DFQATT, CDR2 SNEGSKA (reference sequence). This CDR3 reads CSADNLAPTYNEQFF. The CDR3, as DNA: TGCAGTGCCGACAATCTAGCGCCCACCTACAATGAGCAGTTCTTC.

The V and J genes are TRBV15 and TRBJ2-1; D is ambiguous. The V end was cut by 2 bases, the J end by 5 bases, with 10 bases between. From germline, CDR1 is LNHNV and CDR2 YYDKDF (reference sequence). The CDR3 is made up of 14 amino acids. CDR3 bases: TGTGCCACCAGCAGAACGGGTCCCGACAATGAGCAGTTCTTC. The encoded protein is CATSRTGPDNEQFF.

In this sample, this clonotype turned up a few times. The rearrangement joins TRBV10-3 to TRBJ1-1; possible D gene TRBD1, 6 bases. V lost 3 bases, J lost 0 bases, and 17 bases lay in between. The CDR3 covers 17 residues. CDR1 ENHRY and CDR2 SYGVKD come from the germline V gene. CDR3 DNA sequence: TGTGCCATCAGTGATTTCGCTCGCCGGGGGCTGAACACTGAAGCTTTCTTT. Its protein product is CAISDFARRGLNTEAFF.

This clonotype was seen a few times. The chain has TRBV5-1 and TRBJ1-2; D is undetermined. The CDR3 covers 13 residues. The germline V gene encodes CDR1 SGHRS and CDR2 YFSETQ. V was shortened by 1 base and J by 3 bases, with 7 bases between the two germline ends. The DNA for the CDR3 is TGCGCCAGCAGCTTGTCTGACGACTATGGCTACACCTTC. Residues: CASSLSDDYGYTF.

This clonotype has just a few counts. V gene TRBV6-5 combines with J gene TRBJ2-4, with D tentatively TRBD1 (5 bases). The V gene's germline CDR1 is MNHEY and CDR2 SVGAGI. This CDR3 spans 16 amino acids. The germline V and J ends were trimmed by 0 bases and 0 bases, with 9 bases remaining between them. DNA for the CDR3: TGTGCCAGCAGTTACTCGAGGCAGGGAGCCAAAAACATTCAGTACTTC. This translates into CASSYSRQGAKNIQYF.

This chain connects TRBV27 to TRBJ2-3; a weak D match, TRBD1 (6 bases). V was shortened by 6 bases and J by 3 bases, with 31 bases between the two germline ends. CDR1 MNHEY and CDR2 SMNVEV come from the germline V gene (reference sequence). The length of the CDR3 is 20 residues. CDR3 sequence reads: CASRALSWGLVGFVTDTQYF. CDR3 DNA: TGTGCCAGCAGAGCTTTATCGTGGGGGCTGGTGGGGTTTGTGACAGATACGCAGTATTTT.

This clonotype was picked up many times. The chain couples TRBV29-1 to TRBJ2-1, with 8 bases fitting TRBD1. The CDR3 is 14 amino acids. The germline V gene encodes CDR1 SQVTM and CDR2 ANQGSEA. V lost 7 bases to trimming and J lost 4 bases; unmatched junction nucleotides: 9. CDR3 nucleotide sequence: TGCAGCGCCTCGGGACAGGTGACTTACAATGAGCAGTTCTTC. It translates to CSASGQVTYNEQFF.

This sequence joins TRBV5-1 and TRBJ2-5, with D unresolved. Germline assignment: CDR1 SGHRS and CDR2 YFSETQ. The germline V and J ends were trimmed by 1 base and 0 bases, with 4 bases remaining between them. The CDR3 length is 13 residues. CDR3 region: CASSLSYQETQYF. The CDR3 region has the DNA TGCGCCAGCAGCTTGTCTTACCAAGAGACCCAGTACTTC.

The chain recombines TRBV5-1 with TRBJ1-2, with 8 bases fitting TRBD1. CDR1 is SGHRS and CDR2 is YFSETQ in the germline V gene. V shed 5 bases, J shed 4 bases, and the junction held 10 bases outside the gene matches. This CDR3 has 15 amino acids. The CDR3 nucleotides are TGCGCCAGCAGATACGGACAGGGAACCCCCTATGGCTACACCTTC. Translation gives CASRYGQGTPYGYTF.

This clonotype was detected ten times or more. This chain joins TRBV5-1 and TRBJ2-3; the match to TRBD2 covers 8 bases. This CDR3 has 16 residues. J gave up 3 bases and V 4 bases, and 10 bases lay outside the gene matches. The V gene's germline CDR1 is SGHRS and CDR2 YFSETQ. The CDR3 DNA reads as TGCGCCAGCAGCACCAGCGGGGGAAGGACAACAGATACGCAGTATTTT. Encoded protein: CASSTSGGRTTDTQYF.

V is TRBV20-1 and J is TRBJ2-1; TRBD1 agrees at 8 bases. The CDR3 is 15 residues long. Germline V gives CDR1 DFQATT, CDR2 SNEGSKA (reference sequence). The V gene end was trimmed by 2 bases and the J gene end by 10 bases; junction bases not matched to a gene: 13. CDR3 DNA sequence: TGCAGTGCTAGAAACCAGGGGGCGCGAGTCGGAGAGCAGTTCTTC. Its protein product is CSARNQGARVGEQFF.

This clonotype has just a few counts. The chain has TRBV5-1 and TRBJ2-1; tentative D call: TRBD2 (7 bases). The V gene lost 4 bases and the J gene lost 7 bases, with 18 bases spanning the gap. The CDR3 is 15 amino acids. The germline V gene encodes CDR1 SGHRS and CDR2 YFSETQ. CDR3 loop: CASSQGGAGWNEQFF. The CDR3 DNA is TGCGCCAGCAGCCAAGGGGGGGCCGGTTGGAATGAGCAGTTCTTC. The whole variable domain, filled in from reference TRBV5-1 and TRBJ2-1, reads KAGVTQTPRYLIKTRGQQVTLSCSPISGHRSVSWYQQTPGQGLQFLFEYFSETQRNKGNFPGRFSGRQFSNSRSEMNVSTLELGDSALYLCASSQGGAGWNEQFFGPGTRLTVL.

V usage is TRBV6-1 and J usage is TRBJ2-1; tentative D call: TRBD1 (5 bases). Germline lookup yields CDR1 MNHNS and CDR2 SASEGT. This CDR3 region has 13 residues. With 5 bases removed from V and 4 bases from J, the gap between germline ends came to 9 bases. DNA for the CDR3: TGTGCCAGCAGTCGTCCAGGGTACAATGAGCAGTTCTTC. This sequence encodes CASSRPGYNEQFF.

This clonotype came up a few times. The chain links TRBV20-1 to TRBJ2-2; 12 positions agree with TRBD2. V was clipped by 0 bases and J by 4 bases; unmatched bases: 6. The CDR3 loop spans 17 amino acids. Germline V gene data show CDR1 as DFQATT and CDR2 as SNEGSKA (reference sequence). CDR3 nucleotides: TGCAGTGCTAGAGATTCTAGCGGGAGGGCAGGCACCGGGGAGCTGTTTTTT. It codes for CSARDSSGRAGTGELFF.

Only a few counts were recorded for this clonotype. The J gene is TRBJ2-1, the V gene TRBV6-2 or TRBV6-3; the D gene could be TRBD1 or TRBD2 (5 bases each). V was pared by 2 bases and J by 14 bases, with 10 bases between. The CDR3 runs 11 residues. CDR1 and CDR2 from the germline V gene are MNHEY and SVGEGT. In nucleotides, the CDR3 is TGTGCCAGCAGTTACCGGGACCGGGAGTTCTTC. Amino acids: CASSYRDREFF.

This clonotype showed up many times. This chain uses TRBV12-3 or TRBV12-4 with TRBJ2-2; D remains ambiguous. The CDR3 is 13 amino acids. V was trimmed by 3 bases and J by 4 bases, leaving 6 bases between them. CDR3 sequence (DNA): TGTGCCAGCAGTTTCCGCGGCACCGGGGAGCTGTTTTTT. This translates into CASSFRGTGELFF.

This clonotype was recorded a few times. This sequence joins TRBV12-3 or TRBV12-4 and TRBJ1-3; D is uncertain. Trimming removed 2 bases at V and 0 bases at J, with 14 bases between. This CDR3 spans 17 amino acids. The CDR3 bases are TGTGCCAGCAGTTTATCCCGGCGGAGCCTCTCTGGAAACACCATATATTTT. Amino acids: CASSLSRRSLSGNTIYF.

This clonotype was observed a few times. This chain uses TRBV6-5 with TRBJ1-1; the D is unclear. The germline V and J ends were trimmed by 4 bases and 4 bases, with 13 bases remaining between them. Germline CDR1 and CDR2: MNHEY and SVGAGI. The CDR3 extends over 14 amino acids. CDR3 nucleotides: TGTGCCAGCAGTTCGGAGCTTCGGGGCACTGAAGCTTTCTTT. Its protein is CASSSELRGTEAFF.

In this sample, this clonotype turned up many times. CDR3 loop: CASSPSTRDNSPLHF. The DNA for the CDR3 is TGCGCCAGCAGCCCCAGCACCCGGGATAATTCACCCCTCCACTTT. The chain links TRBV4-1 to TRBJ1-6; D is uncertain. The V gene's germline CDR1 is MGHRA and CDR2 YSYEKL. V gave up 4 bases and J gave up 5 bases, with 12 bases separating them. This CDR3 region has 15 residues.

This rearrangement joins TRBV29-1 to TRBJ1-1, with 9 bases lining up with TRBD1. Trimming at V came to 7 bases and at J to 1 base, leaving 7 bases not matched to a gene. The CDR3 extends over 14 amino acids. CDR1 and CDR2 (germline): SQVTM, ANQGSEA. The CDR3 nucleotides are TGCAGCGCGGAGGACAGGGGCGGGAACACTGAAGCTTTCTTT. Protein product: CSAEDRGGNTEAFF.

The chain recombines TRBV20-1 with TRBJ2-6, with 7 bases matching TRBD1. The CDR3 extends over 16 amino acids. CDR1 and CDR2 (germline): DFQATT, SNEGSKA (reference sequence). The J segment lost 2 bases and the V segment lost 5 bases, leaving 9 bases of the junction unmatched. The CDR3 reads CSARDSFEPGANVLTF. CDR3 nucleotides: TGCAGTGCTCGGGACAGCTTCGAACCTGGGGCCAACGTCCTGACTTTC.

The chain has TRBV5-1 and TRBJ2-1; no firm D call. From germline, CDR1 is SGHRS and CDR2 YFSETQ. Trimming took 0 bases from V and 2 from J, leaving 9 bases between them. This CDR3 is 15 amino acids long. This CDR3 reads CASSLELTTYNEQFF. CDR3 bases: TGCGCCAGCAGCTTGGAACTAACCACCTACAATGAGCAGTTCTTC.

This clonotype was observed a single time. The V call is TRBV20-1, the J call TRBJ2-5; 7 bases match TRBD1. Germline CDR1 is DFQATT and CDR2 is SNEGSKA (reference sequence). The V segment lost 5 bases and the J segment 5 bases; nucleotides outside the gene matches: 11. The CDR3 is made up of 14 amino acids. The DNA for the CDR3 is TGCAGTGCTCCTAACAGGGGATCGGGGGAGACCCAGTACTTC. It yields the protein CSAPNRGSGETQYF.